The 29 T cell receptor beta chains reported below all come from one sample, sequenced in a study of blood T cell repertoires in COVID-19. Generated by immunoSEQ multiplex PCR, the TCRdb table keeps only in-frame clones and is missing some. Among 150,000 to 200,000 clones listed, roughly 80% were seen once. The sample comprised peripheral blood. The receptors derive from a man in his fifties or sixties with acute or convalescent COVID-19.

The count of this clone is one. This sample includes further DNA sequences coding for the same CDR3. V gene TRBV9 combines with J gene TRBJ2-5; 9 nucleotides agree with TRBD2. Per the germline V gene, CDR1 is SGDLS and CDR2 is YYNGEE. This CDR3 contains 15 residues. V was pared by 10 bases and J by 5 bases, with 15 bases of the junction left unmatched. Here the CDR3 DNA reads TGTGCCCCCACCCCACAACGGCGGGGGGGGGAGACCCAGTACTTC. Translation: CAPTPQRRGGETQYF.

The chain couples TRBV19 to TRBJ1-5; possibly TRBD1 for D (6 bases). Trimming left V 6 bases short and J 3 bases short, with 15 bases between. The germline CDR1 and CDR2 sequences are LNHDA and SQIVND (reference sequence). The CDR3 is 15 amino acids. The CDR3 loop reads CASRALGGLNQPQHF. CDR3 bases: TGTGCCAGTAGAGCTTTGGGGGGGCTCAATCAGCCCCAGCATTTT.

CDR3 sequence reads: CASSQDRGDYGYTF. The DNA for the CDR3 is TGTGCCAGCAGCCAAGACAGGGGAGACTATGGCTACACCTTC. The chain uses TRBV4-2 and TRBJ1-2; a weak D match, TRBD1 (6 bases). V lost 0 bases to trimming and J lost 3 bases, with 8 bases between them. There are 14 residues in the CDR3. Germline V gives CDR1 LGHNA, CDR2 YNFKEQ.

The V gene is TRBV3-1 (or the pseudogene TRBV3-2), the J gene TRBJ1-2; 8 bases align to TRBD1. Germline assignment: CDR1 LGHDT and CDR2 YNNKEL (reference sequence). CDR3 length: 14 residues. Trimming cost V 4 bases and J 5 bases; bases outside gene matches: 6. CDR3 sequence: CASSPGTGSYGYTF. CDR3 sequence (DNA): TGTGCCAGCAGCCCGGGGACAGGTTCTTATGGCTACACCTTC.

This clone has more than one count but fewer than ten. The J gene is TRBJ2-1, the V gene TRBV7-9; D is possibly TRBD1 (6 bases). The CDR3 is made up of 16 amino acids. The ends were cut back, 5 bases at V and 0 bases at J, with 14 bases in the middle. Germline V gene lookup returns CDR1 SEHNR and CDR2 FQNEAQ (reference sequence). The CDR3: CASSPPTGPSYNEQFF. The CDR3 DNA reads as TGTGCCAGCAGCCCCCCTACAGGGCCCTCCTACAATGAGCAGTTCTTC.

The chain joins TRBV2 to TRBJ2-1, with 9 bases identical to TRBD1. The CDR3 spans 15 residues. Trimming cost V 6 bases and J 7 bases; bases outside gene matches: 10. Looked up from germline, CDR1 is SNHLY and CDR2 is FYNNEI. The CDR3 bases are TGTGCCAGCAGACCCGACAGGGGGGCAGCGAATGAGCAGTTCTTC. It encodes CASRPDRGAANEQFF.

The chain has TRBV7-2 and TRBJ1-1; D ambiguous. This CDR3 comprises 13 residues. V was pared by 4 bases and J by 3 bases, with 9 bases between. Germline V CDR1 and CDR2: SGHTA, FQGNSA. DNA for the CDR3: TGTGCCAGCAGCTCAACGAGGGACACTGAAGCTTTCTTT. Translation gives CASSSTRDTEAFF.

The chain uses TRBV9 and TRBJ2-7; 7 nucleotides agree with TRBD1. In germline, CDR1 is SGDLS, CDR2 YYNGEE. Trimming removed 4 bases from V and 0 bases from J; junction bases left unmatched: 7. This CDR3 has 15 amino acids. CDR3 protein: CASSPWDSPSYEQYF. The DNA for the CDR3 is TGTGCCAGCAGCCCGTGGGACAGTCCCTCCTACGAGCAGTACTTC.

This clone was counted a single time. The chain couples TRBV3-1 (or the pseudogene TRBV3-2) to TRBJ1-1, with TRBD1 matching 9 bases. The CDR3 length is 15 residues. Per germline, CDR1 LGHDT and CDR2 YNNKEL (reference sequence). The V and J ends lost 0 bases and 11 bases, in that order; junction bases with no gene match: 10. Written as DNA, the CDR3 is TGTGCCAGCAGCCAAGAGTGGGACAGGGACGATGCGGCTTTCTTT. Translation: CASSQEWDRDDAAFF.

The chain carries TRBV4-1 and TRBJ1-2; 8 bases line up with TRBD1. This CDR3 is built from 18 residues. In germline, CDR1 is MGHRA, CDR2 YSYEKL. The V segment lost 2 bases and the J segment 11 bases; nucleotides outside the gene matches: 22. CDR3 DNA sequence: TGCGCCAGCAGCCAAAGACTTACACTTACCGGGACAGGTGGAGTATACACCTTC. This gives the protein CASSQRLTLTGTGGVYTF.

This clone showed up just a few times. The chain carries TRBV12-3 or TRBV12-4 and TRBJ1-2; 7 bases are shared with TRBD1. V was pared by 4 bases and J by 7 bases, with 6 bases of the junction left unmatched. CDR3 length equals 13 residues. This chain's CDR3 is CASSSYRGSGYTF. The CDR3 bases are TGTGCCAGCAGTTCGTACAGGGGTTCTGGCTACACCTTC.

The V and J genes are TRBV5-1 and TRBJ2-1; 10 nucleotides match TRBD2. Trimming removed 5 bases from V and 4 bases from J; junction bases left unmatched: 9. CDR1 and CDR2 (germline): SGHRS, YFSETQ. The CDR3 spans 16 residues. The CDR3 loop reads CASSKAAGGAYNEQFF. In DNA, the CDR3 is TGCGCCAGCAGTAAGGCAGCGGGAGGGGCTTACAATGAGCAGTTCTTC.

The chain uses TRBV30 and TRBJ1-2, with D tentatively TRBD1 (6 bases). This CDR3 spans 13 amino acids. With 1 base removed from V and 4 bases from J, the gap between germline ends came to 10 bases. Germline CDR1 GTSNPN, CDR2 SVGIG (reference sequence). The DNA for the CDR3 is TGTGCCTGGAGTGCCGGACAGCTCTATGGCTACACCTTC. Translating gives CAWSAGQLYGYTF. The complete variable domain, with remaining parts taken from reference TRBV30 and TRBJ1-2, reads SQTIHQWPATLVQPVGSPLSLECTVEGTSNPNLYWYRQAAGRGLQLLFYSVGIGQISSEVPQNLSASRPQDRQFILSSKKLLLSDSGFYLCAWSAGQLYGYTFGSGTRLTVV.

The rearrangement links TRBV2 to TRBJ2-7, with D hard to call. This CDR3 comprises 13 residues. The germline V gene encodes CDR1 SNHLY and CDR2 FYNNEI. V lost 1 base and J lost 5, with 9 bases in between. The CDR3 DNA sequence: TGTGCCAGCAGTGAAGGGCAGTTCCACGAGCAGTACTTC. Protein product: CASSEGQFHEQYF.

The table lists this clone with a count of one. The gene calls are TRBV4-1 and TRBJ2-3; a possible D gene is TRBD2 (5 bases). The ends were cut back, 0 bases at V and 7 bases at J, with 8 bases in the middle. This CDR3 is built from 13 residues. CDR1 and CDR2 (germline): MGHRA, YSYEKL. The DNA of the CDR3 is TGCGCCAGCAGCCAAGACCGGGGTAATACGCAGTATTTT. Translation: CASSQDRGNTQYF.

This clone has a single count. Written as DNA, the CDR3 is TGTGCCAGCAGCCGGGACAGGGCAGGATCACCCCTCCACTTT. Its translation is CASSRDRAGSPLHF. The chain couples TRBV12-1 to TRBJ1-6; no DNA check was done on the table's D call, TRBD1. TRBV12-1 is a known pseudogene. The length of the CDR3 is 14 residues.

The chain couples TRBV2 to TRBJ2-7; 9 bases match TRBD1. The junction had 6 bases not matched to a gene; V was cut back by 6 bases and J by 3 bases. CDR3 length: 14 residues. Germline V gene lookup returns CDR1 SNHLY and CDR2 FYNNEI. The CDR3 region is CASSLGTGIYEQYF. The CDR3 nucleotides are TGTGCCAGCAGCCTCGGGACAGGGATCTACGAGCAGTACTTC. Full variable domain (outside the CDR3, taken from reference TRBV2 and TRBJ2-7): EPEVTQTPSHQVTQMGQEVILRCVPISNHLYFYWYRQILGQKVEFLVSFYNNEISEKSEIFDDQFSVERPDGSNFTLKIRSTKLEDSAMYFCASSLGTGIYEQYFGPGTRLTVT.

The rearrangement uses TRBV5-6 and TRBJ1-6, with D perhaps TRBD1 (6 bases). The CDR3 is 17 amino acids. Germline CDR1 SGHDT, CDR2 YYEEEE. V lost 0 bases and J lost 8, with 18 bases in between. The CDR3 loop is CASSLAWGRVDDSPLHF. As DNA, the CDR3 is TGTGCCAGCAGCTTGGCCTGGGGGCGGGTCGACGATTCACCCCTCCACTTT.

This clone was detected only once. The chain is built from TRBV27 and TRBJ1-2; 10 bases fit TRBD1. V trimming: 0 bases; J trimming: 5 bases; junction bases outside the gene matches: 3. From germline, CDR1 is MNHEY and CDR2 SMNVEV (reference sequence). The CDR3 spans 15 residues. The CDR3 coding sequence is TGTGCCAGCAGTTTATCTGGGACAGGGGCGTATGGCTACACCTTC. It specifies CASSLSGTGAYGYTF.

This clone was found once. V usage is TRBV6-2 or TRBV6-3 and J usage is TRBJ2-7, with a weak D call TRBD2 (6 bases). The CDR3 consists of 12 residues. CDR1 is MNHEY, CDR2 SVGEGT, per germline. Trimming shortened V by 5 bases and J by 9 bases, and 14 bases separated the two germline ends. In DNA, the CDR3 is TGTGCCAGCAGTCAAAGTAGGGGAGGGCAGTACTTC. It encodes CASSQSRGGQYF.

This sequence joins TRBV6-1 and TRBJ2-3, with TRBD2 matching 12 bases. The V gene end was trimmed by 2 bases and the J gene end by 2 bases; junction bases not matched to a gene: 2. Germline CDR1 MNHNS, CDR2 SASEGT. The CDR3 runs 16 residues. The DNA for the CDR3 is TGTGCCAGCAGTGAAACTAGCGGGGGGAACACAGATACGCAGTATTTT. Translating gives CASSETSGGNTDTQYF.

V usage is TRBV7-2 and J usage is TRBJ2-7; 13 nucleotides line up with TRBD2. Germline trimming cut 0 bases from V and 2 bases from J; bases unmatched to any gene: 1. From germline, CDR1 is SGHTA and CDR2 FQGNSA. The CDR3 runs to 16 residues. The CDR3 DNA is TGTGCCAGCAGCTTAGCGGGACTAGCGGGACCCTACGAGCAGTACTTC. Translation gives CASSLAGLAGPYEQYF.

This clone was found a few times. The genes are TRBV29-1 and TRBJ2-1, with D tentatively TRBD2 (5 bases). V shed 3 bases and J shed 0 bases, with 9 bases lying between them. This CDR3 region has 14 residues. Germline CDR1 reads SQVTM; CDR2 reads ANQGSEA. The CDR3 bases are TGCAGCGTTGAGAGCGGATTCTCCTACAATGAGCAGTTCTTC. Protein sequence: CSVESGFSYNEQFF.

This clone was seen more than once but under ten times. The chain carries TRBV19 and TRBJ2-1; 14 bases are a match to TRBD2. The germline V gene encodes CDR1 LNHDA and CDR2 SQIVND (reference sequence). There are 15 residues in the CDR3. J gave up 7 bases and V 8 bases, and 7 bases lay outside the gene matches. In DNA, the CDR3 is TGTGCCAGTCAACGGGGACTAGCGGGAGTTAATGAGCAGTTCTTC. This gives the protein CASQRGLAGVNEQFF.

CDR3 nucleotide sequence: TGTGCCAGCAGCCAAGAGGAGCGGGGGGCATACGAGCAGTACTTC. As protein: CASSQEERGAYEQYF. The chain joins TRBV4-2 to TRBJ2-7, with 9 nucleotides matching TRBD2. V shed 0 bases and J 4 bases; nucleotides not matched to a gene: 4. This CDR3 contains 15 residues. Germline lookup yields CDR1 LGHNA and CDR2 YNFKEQ.

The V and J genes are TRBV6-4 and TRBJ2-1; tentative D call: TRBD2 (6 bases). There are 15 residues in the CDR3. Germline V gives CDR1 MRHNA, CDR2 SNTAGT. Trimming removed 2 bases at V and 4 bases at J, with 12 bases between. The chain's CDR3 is CASSDNFGTYNEQFF. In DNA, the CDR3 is TGTGCCAGCAGTGACAATTTTGGGACTTACAATGAGCAGTTCTTC.

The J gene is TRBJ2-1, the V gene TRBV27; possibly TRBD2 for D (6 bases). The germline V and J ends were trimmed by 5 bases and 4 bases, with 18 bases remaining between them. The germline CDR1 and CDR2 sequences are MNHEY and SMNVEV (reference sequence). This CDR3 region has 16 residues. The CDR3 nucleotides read TGTGCCAGCAGTATGACTAGTCCCCCCTCTTACAATGAGCAGTTCTTC. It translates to CASSMTSPPSYNEQFF.

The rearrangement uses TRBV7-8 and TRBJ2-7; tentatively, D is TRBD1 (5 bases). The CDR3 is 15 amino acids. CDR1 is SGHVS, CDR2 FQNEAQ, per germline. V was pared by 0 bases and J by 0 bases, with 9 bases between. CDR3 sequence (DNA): TGTGCCAGCAGCTTAGCGGACACCACCTCCTACGAGCAGTACTTC. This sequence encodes CASSLADTTSYEQYF.

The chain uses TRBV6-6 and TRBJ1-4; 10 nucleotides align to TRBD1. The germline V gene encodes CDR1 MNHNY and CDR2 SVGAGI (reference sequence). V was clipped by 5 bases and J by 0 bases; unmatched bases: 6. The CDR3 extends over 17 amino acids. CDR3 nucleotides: TGTGCCAGCAGTCGGGGGACAGGGGATGCAACTAATGAAAAACTGTTTTTT. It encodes CASSRGTGDATNEKLFF.